Each of the 8 T cell receptor beta chains below was sequenced from the same sample in a study of Graves' ophthalmopathy and Graves' hyperthyroidism. Researchers took RNA transcripts and amplified TCR beta CDR3 regions from them. The first round was an RT-PCR with HTBI primers, and the second round was a multiplex PCR. MiXCR, run by TCRdb on the multiplex PCR reads, gives a single entry per CDR3 protein. The repertoire holds over 450,000 distinct CDR3 sequences, with roughly an eighth as singletons. The source material was blood. These receptors all come from a woman aged 25 to 45 with Graves' ophthalmopathy.

This rearrangement joins TRBV7-8 to TRBJ1-1; TRBD1 might be the D (6 bases). Per the germline V gene, CDR1 is SGHVS and CDR2 is FQNEAQ. V lost 4 bases, J lost 1 base, and 16 bases lay in between. This CDR3 contains 16 residues. The CDR3 here is CASSSTLGAGNTEAFF. The CDR3 region has the DNA TGTGCCAGCAGCTCGACTCTGGGGGCGGGGAACACTGAAGCTTTCTTT.

The V gene is TRBV2, the J gene TRBJ2-7; a weak D match, TRBD1 (7 bases). The germline V gene encodes CDR1 SNHLY and CDR2 FYNNEI. V lost 6 bases and J 5 bases, leaving 14 bases between the germline ends. The CDR3 is 13 amino acids. DNA of the CDR3: TGTGCCAGCAGGAGACAGGGCGGGGACGAGCAGTACTTC. Protein product: CASRRQGGDEQYF.

The chain joins TRBV28 to TRBJ2-5; the match to TRBD1 covers 7 bases. The CDR3 is 13 residues long. The germline CDR1 and CDR2 sequences are MDHEN and SYDVKM. With V trimmed by 5 bases and J by 3 bases, 3 bases remained unmatched. In DNA form, the CDR3 reads TGTGCCAGCAGTACTACAGGGGAAGAGACCCAGTACTTC. Translated, it gives CASSTTGEETQYF.

This clonotype appeared many times. The J gene is TRBJ2-5, the V gene TRBV27; 9 positions match TRBD2. Germline assignment: CDR1 MNHEY and CDR2 SMNVEV (reference sequence). The CDR3 extends over 15 amino acids. V was pared by 0 bases and J by 3 bases, with 2 bases of the junction left unmatched. CDR3 DNA sequence: TGTGCCAGCAGTTTATCCCCTAGCGGGAAAGAGACCCAGTACTTC. Its protein is CASSLSPSGKETQYF.

This clonotype was seen many times. This chain connects TRBV24-1 to TRBJ1-1; no clear D gene. V shed 5 bases and J shed 1 base, with 10 bases lying between them. The germline CDR1 and CDR2 sequences are KGHDR and SFDVKD. The CDR3 contains 14 residues. The DNA for the CDR3 is TGTGCCACCAGTGCTGCTTCAGGGAACACTGAAGCTTTCTTT. Translating gives CATSAASGNTEAFF.

The chain joins TRBV9 to TRBJ1-5; D is undetermined. CDR3 size: 16 residues. V dropped 3 bases and J dropped 4 bases, with 17 bases sitting between them. The germline gives CDR1 SGDLS, CDR2 YYNGEE. The CDR3 loop reads CASSAEDASPNQPQHF. In nucleotides, the CDR3 is TGTGCCAGCAGCGCAGAGGACGCATCCCCAAATCAGCCCCAGCATTTT.

As concerns this clonotype: Being one base from a much bigger clone, this may be a read error. The V gene is TRBV4-1, the J gene TRBJ1-3, with D possibly being TRBD1 (6 bases). The germline V gene encodes CDR1 MGHRA and CDR2 YSYEKL. The CDR3 runs 15 residues. CDR3 DNA: TGCGCCAGCAGCGAAGACAGGTACTCTGGAAACACCATATATTTT. Encoded protein: CASSEDRYSGNTIYF.

Remarks on this clonotype: This likely comes from a read error, as the CDR3 has no conserved phenylalanine or tryptophan at its end. The rearrangement links TRBV20-1 to TRBJ2-2; D is undetermined. The CDR3 is made up of 12 amino acids. CDR1 is DFQATT and CDR2 is SNEGSKA in the germline V gene (reference sequence). CDR3 amino acids: CSGLINTGELFY. The DNA of the CDR3 is TGCAGCGGGCTTATTAACACCGGGGAGCTGTTTTAT.